This T cell receptor beta chain appears in the sequencing data of a study of PD-L1 blockade in urothelial cancer. About the research overall: About 90% of the 29 patients were males with bladder-origin urothelial cancer.

Libraries were prepared by immunoSEQ multiplex PCR; TCRdb keeps only in-frame clonotypes and omits some of them. Altogether about 29,000 clones are present, around 84% being singletons, with the ten largest covering over 1.5%. The CDR3 contains 15 residues. The germline V gene has CDR1 ENHRY and CDR2 SYGVKD. V gave up 8 bases and J gave up 5 bases; unmatched junction bases: 14. The rearrangement links TRBV10-3 to TRBJ2-5; 7 bases align to TRBD1. This sequence originates from a man in his forties or fifties with urothelial cancer. Source: PBMCs, taken around atezolizumab (anti-PD-L1) treatment. CDR3 in DNA: TGTGCCATCGGCGCCACAGGGGCGCCATCGGAGACCCAGTACTTC. This gives the protein CAIGATGAPSETQYF.